What follows is one TCR beta chain and its context. Its specificity is unknown. This sample is part of a study of lymphopenia after photon versus proton radiotherapy. General study points: After lymphocyte nadir, photon-treated repertoires showed oligoclonal expansion, especially CD8+ Temra. Photon-treated patients lost naive T cells and TCR diversity; proton-treated stayed stable.

Using immunoSEQ multiplex PCR, the repertoire was profiled, and TCRdb retains in-frame clones only, with some absent. The data hold about 35,000 clones, with approximately 90% observed a single time. Here the sequenced sample was peripheral blood, taken from a patient treated with photon-based radiotherapy. This TCR came from a man aged 60 to 69 with cholangiocarcinoma.

The CDR3 DNA follows: TGTGCCAGCAGTGAATATCAAGGACTAGCGGCGAATGAGCAGTTCTTC. Protein sequence: CASSEYQGLAANEQFF. The chain links TRBV25-1 to TRBJ2-1, with 10 nucleotides matching TRBD2. V gave up 0 bases and J gave up 7 bases; unmatched junction bases: 6. CDR1 is MGHDK and CDR2 is SYGVNS in the germline V gene. The CDR3 is 16 amino acids.